This T cell receptor (beta chain) was recovered during a study of human T cells and chemical hapten exposure. The CDR3 has 14 residues. J gave up 6 bases and V 0 bases, and 2 bases lay outside the gene matches. The germline gives CDR1 MRHNA, CDR2 SNTAGT. Time point described: patch test 3, about 24 weeks after DPC sensitization. The treatment: therapeutic diphenylcyclopropenone sensitization with weekly scalp DPC. Unique molecular identifiers were attached to individual cDNA molecules within the library. TCRdb re-analysed the RACE reads in MiXCR, keeping a single row per CDR3 protein. The sample includes more than 80,000 distinct CDR3 sequences, 11% seen only once; the top ten take about 3.5%.

This TCR came from a woman aged 45 to 65 with alopecia areata. Some clones in this sample may be carry-over from other donors' samples. The chain carries TRBV6-4 and TRBJ2-1, with TRBD1 matching 7 bases. The source material was whole blood, sampled in connection with sensitization to the hapten diphenylcyclopropenone (DPC). DNA of the CDR3: TGTGCCAGCAGTGACTCTGCAGGGGGCAATGAGCAGTTCTTC. It specifies CASSDSAGGNEQFF.